This is a list of T cell receptor beta chains from one sample in a study of blood T cell repertoires in COVID-19. Repertoires were generated with immunoSEQ multiplex PCR, while TCRdb's copy carries only in-frame clones and drops some. The table shows about 150,000 clones, with approximately 78% occurring only once. The sample taken for sequencing was peripheral blood. All receptors derive from a man aged 80 or over with acute or convalescent COVID-19. The CDR3 runs from the conserved cysteine through the conserved F or W. The D gene is left open where the match is weak. The size entry is marked missing in some rows and otherwise reads once, few, many or a size class.

>TRBV5-4|few|NA|TRBJ1-2
CASSLGNAGAYGYTF
TGTGCCAGCAGCTTGGGCAATGCGGGTGCTTATGGCTACACCTTC
>TRBV6-6|once|NA|TRBJ2-3
CASSYSRGVDTQYF
TGTGCCAGCAGTTACAGCAGGGGAGTAGATACGCAGTATTTT
>TRBV9|NA|TRBD1|TRBJ2-2
CASSPGQGAPATGELFF
TGTGCCAGCAGCCCCGGACAGGGGGCGCCCGCCACCGGGGAGCTGTTTTTT
>TRBV19|NA|NA|TRBJ1-2
CASSLADYGYTF
TGTGCCAGTTCCCTGGCAGACTATGGCTACACCTTC
>TRBV7-2|NA|NA|TRBJ1-5
CASSPDRDFYQPQHF
TGTGCCAGCAGCCCGGACCGGGACTTCTATCAGCCCCAGCATTTT
>TRBV6-2/TRBV6-3|NA|NA|TRBJ1-2
CASSYLPENYGYTF
TGTGCCAGCAGTTACCTTCCGGAGAACTATGGCTACACCTTC
>TRBV5-1|NA|NA|TRBJ1-2
CASSLAGSYGYTF
TGCGCCAGCAGCTTGGCAGGTAGCTATGGCTACACCTTC
>TRBV18|few|NA|TRBJ2-1
CASSPKEDGLKFF
TGTGCCAGCTCACCAAAGGAGGATGGTTTGAAGTTCTTC
>TRBV7-8|NA|TRBD2|TRBJ2-1
CASSLIAGGGVTPYNEQFF
TGTGCCAGCAGCTTGATAGCGGGGGGGGGCGTCACCCCCTACAATGAGCAGTTCTTC
>TRBV5-1|NA|TRBD1|TRBJ2-1
CASSSSGTGGTSYNEQFF
TGCGCCAGCAGCTCCTCCGGGACAGGGGGCACGTCCTACAATGAGCAGTTCTTC
>TRBV10-3|NA|TRBD1|TRBJ1-2
CAIRGQGAEGYTF
TGTGCCATCAGGGGACAGGGGGCGGAGGGCTACACCTTC
>TRBV28|NA|NA|TRBJ2-4
CASSSSSLNGVIQYF
TGTGCCAGCAGTTCTTCTTCTCTAAACGGTGTCATTCAGTACTTC
>TRBV18|NA|NA|TRBJ1-4
CASSRTDQFGEKLFF
TGTGCCAGCTCGCGGACAGACCAATTCGGTGAAAAACTGTTTTTT
>TRBV30|NA|TRBD1|TRBJ1-1
CAWDKTGLNTEAFF
TGTGCCTGGGATAAGACAGGGTTGAACACTGAAGCTTTCTTT
>TRBV4-1|NA|NA|TRBJ2-7
CASSQEDSSSYEQYF
TGCGCCAGCAGCCAAGAGGACAGCTCATCCTACGAGCAGTACTTC
>TRBV24-1|NA|TRBD1|TRBJ2-1
CATSDVDRFNEQFF
TGTGCCACCAGTGATGTGGACAGGTTCAATGAGCAGTTCTTC
>TRBV6-1|NA|NA|TRBJ2-6
CASSEGPLSSGANVLTF
TGTGCCAGCAGTGAAGGCCCTCTGAGCTCTGGGGCCAACGTCCTGACTTTC
>TRBV5-4|NA|NA|TRBJ1-1
CASSPGRVGNTEAFF
TGTGCCAGCAGCCCCGGCAGGGTAGGGAACACTGAAGCTTTCTTT
>TRBV9|NA|TRBD1|TRBJ1-1
CASSDSDREGTEAFF
TGTGCCAGCAGCGATTCGGACAGGGAGGGCACTGAAGCTTTCTTT
>TRBV12-3/TRBV12-4|NA|NA|TRBJ2-3
CASRRAAADTQYF
TGTGCCAGCAGGCGCGCCGCGGCAGATACGCAGTATTTT
>TRBV7-2|NA|TRBD2|TRBJ2-1
CASSRDLLAGVVDEQFF
TGTGCCAGCAGCCGCGACCTCCTAGCGGGGGTGGTGGATGAGCAGTTCTTC
>TRBV7-2|NA|NA|TRBJ1-5
CASSLEGSDQPQHF
TGTGCCAGCAGCTTAGAGGGGTCGGATCAGCCCCAGCATTTT
>TRBV11-3|NA|NA|TRBJ2-5
CASSFTGLDQETQYF
TGTGCCAGCAGCTTCACAGGGTTGGATCAAGAGACCCAGTACTTC
>TRBV30|NA|TRBD1|TRBJ1-5
CAWAGGRNQPQHF
TGTGCCTGGGCAGGGGGCCGCAATCAGCCCCAGCATTTT
>TRBV5-1|NA|TRBD1|TRBJ2-5
CASSPDRGPPGETQYF
TGCGCCAGCAGCCCGGACAGGGGCCCCCCAGGGGAGACCCAGTACTTC
>TRBV5-6|NA|NA|TRBJ1-1
CASSLRDTEAFF
TGTGCCAGCAGCTTGCGTGACACTGAAGCTTTCTTT
>TRBV3-1/TRBV3-2|NA|NA|TRBJ2-7
CASSQVAGIEQYF
TGTGCCAGCAGCCAAGTCGCGGGGATCGAGCAGTACTTC
>TRBV6-4|NA|NA|TRBJ1-1
CASSVERSTEAFF
TGTGCCAGCAGCGTGGAGCGGAGCACTGAAGCTTTCTTT
>TRBV4-3|NA|NA|TRBJ1-2
CASSQDLGAPNYGYTF
TGCGCCAGCAGCCAAGATCTTGGGGCGCCCAACTATGGCTACACCTTC
>TRBV19|NA|NA|TRBJ1-1
CASSDGSNTEAFF
TGTGCCAGTAGTGACGGGAGTAACACTGAAGCTTTCTTT
>TRBV24-1|NA|NA|TRBJ2-1
CATMGGQGLHNEQFF
TGTGCCACCATGGGGGGGCAGGGCCTGCACAATGAGCAGTTCTTC
>TRBV5-1|NA|TRBD2|TRBJ2-5
CASSLSGRGETQYF
TGCGCCAGCAGCTTGTCAGGGCGGGGGGAGACCCAGTACTTC
>TRBV6-5|NA|NA|TRBJ1-1
CASSYDGQNTEAFF
TGTGCCAGCAGTTATGACGGACAGAACACTGAAGCTTTCTTT
>TRBV9|NA|TRBD1|TRBJ2-6
CASSPGQVLTGANVLTF
TGTGCCAGCAGCCCGGGACAGGTACTAACTGGGGCCAACGTCCTGACTTTC
>TRBV6-5|NA|TRBD1|TRBJ1-6
CASSSGTGGSFSPLHF
TGTGCCAGCAGTTCGGGGACAGGGGGCTCGTTTTCACCCCTCCACTTT
>TRBV5-1|NA|TRBD1|TRBJ1-1
CASSFTGDTEAFF
TGCGCCAGCAGCTTTACAGGGGACACTGAAGCTTTCTTT
>TRBV6-5|NA|TRBD1|TRBJ2-7
CASSYSRARGQYEQYF
TGTGCCAGCAGTTACTCCCGGGCCAGGGGGCAGTACGAGCAGTACTTC